This T cell receptor beta chain was found in a study of identical twins listed by TCRdb under 2016. Background for the entire study: TCR alpha and beta repertoires from monozygotic twins, unrelated adults of various ages and cord blood were deep-sequenced to test whether fetal clonotypes persist. Replicate twin experiments were performed at different times using different library preparation protocols to rule out contamination. Overall study results and their limits: Out-of-frame TCR alpha sequences shared between twins showed an excess of low generation-probability sequences compared with coincidental sharing between unrelated individuals. Fewer insertions were carried by abundant cord blood beta clonotypes; a weaker similar trend was observed in young adult naive repertoires, while no such trend was observed in memory repertoires. Invariant T cells such as MAIT and iNKT could partly confound zero-insertion analyses, though diverse VJ usage argued against this for most clonotypes. Because the same donors could not be followed over many years, the conclusions depended on cross-sectional statistical analysis. In beta out-of-frame sequences, excess twin sharing was weaker, because having fewer shared sequences lowered the signal-to-noise ratio. Out-of-frame TCR alpha sharing in monozygotic twins was systematically underestimated by recombination models, whereas sharing between unrelated individuals was in agreement with the recombination models.

The library was prepared using 5' RACE. Instrument used: Illumina HiSeq 2000. A universal primer binding site was added through template switching, and the final cDNA carried a unique molecular identifier so that TCR cDNA molecules could be counted accurately. Specific primers in the conserved constant-segment region were used to synthesize first-strand cDNA for TCR alpha and beta chains. To control for contamination, every cDNA library was double barcoded, receiving both a SMART-Mk sample barcode and Illumina barcodes. TruSeq adapter sequences, together with Illumina sample barcodes, were added in two successive PCR steps. Sequencing of the TCR alpha and beta cDNA libraries was done on the Illumina HiSeq platform using custom primers. Processing in the source paper ran as follows. MiGEC was used to process raw reads and extract unique molecular identifiers, and MiXCR was used to find CDR3 positions. Recombination models were inferred per individual with the repgenHMM and IGoR tools using an EM algorithm. The analysis of shared clonotypes was done with the tcR package in R, with sharing normalized by the product of cloneset sizes. To study raw recombination free of thymic and clonal selection effects, out-of-frame nonproductive sequences were analyzed. The public reads were quality trimmed at Q25 with fastp and then assembled into clones with MiXCR by TCRdb, keeping productive beta chains. Each entry is one CDR3 protein sequence, shown with its most common DNA and genes. In this record, the V and J calls reflect TCRdb's handling and not the investigators' own analysis. The sample table shows 500,000 or so distinct CDR3 sequences, and 22% are seen once. The ten biggest clones cover 0.91% of the sample.

Comments on this clonotype: No antigen is known for it. Base qualities are not at hand, and no much larger clone is one base apart.

Every donor was a healthy Caucasian. Three pairs of female monozygotic twins, all aged 18 to 29 years, made up the twin cohort. Positive isolation kits from Invitrogen were used to isolate CD4+ and CD8+ T cell populations. Relative to germline, V is 6 bases shorter and J is 6 bases shorter, with 16 bases between their ends. Based on the germline V gene, the CDR1 and CDR2 sequences are MNHEY and SVGAGI. The CDR3, cysteine through phenylalanine, is 14 amino acids long. Of the read, only the CDR3 DNA is kept; its 42 bases are in frame from base 1. The same sample was also studied in work on T cells expressing NK-cell markers. Per the second study: In sorted CD3+CD56+NKG2C+, CD3+CD56+NKG2C- and CD3+CD56-NKG2C+ T-cell subsets from about 8 donors, TCR beta-chain repertoires were profiled. Of the eight sequenced donors, seven were found to be HCMV-seropositive and one was found to be HCMV-seronegative. In several experiments an anti-gammadeltaTCR antibody was added to restrict sorting to alphabetaTCR-expressing T cells. In over 5 donors, the dominant CD3+CD56+NKG2C+ clonotypes were among the top 10 CD8+ clonotypes and accounted for roughly 1.0-8% of CD8+ T cells. Those dominant clonotypes were again the most abundant among CD3+CD56-NKG2C+ cells in a few donors, at about 28.3-65%. Whether the expanded NKG2C-expressing T cell clones were specific for HCMV antigens was left unclear. The study sequenced eight donors, all healthy volunteers chosen at random: three men and five women. HCMV serostatus was determined by detecting HCMV-specific IgG in serum with a commercial ELISA kit. Reads were demultiplexed and grouped by UMI with MIGEC, and clonotypes were assembled and quantified with MiTCR. Only TCR cDNA sequences supported by at least two reads were kept to exclude erroneous sequences. The tcR package was used for downstream repertoire analysis, and clonotypes were matched across fractions by CDR3 nucleotide sequence plus V segment. VDJmatch was used to annotate antigen specificity against VDJdb, with one amino acid substitution in CDR3 allowed.

The V and J genes are TRBV6-5 and TRBJ2-3; TRBD2 could be the D gene, as 6 bases match. The sample comprised CD4+ T cells sorted from blood. The sequence derives from a woman aged 18-30 years in good health. CDR3 sequence: CASSYSPGRDTQYF. The sequenced DNA is TGTGCCAGCAGCTATTCACCAGGGAGGGATACGCAGTATTTT.